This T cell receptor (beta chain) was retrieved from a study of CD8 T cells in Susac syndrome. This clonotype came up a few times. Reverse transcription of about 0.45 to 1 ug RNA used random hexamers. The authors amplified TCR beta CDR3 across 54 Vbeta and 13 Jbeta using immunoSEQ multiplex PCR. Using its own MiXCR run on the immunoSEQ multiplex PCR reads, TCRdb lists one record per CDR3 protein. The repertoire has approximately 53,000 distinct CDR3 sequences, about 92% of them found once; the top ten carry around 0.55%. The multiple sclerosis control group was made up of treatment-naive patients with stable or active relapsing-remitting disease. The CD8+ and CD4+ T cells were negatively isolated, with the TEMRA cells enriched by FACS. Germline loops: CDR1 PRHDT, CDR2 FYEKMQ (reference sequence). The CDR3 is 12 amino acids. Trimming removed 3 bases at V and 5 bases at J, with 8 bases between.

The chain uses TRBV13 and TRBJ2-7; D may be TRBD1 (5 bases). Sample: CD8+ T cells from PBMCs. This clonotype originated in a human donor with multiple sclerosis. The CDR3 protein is CASSFSQDEQYF. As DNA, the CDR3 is TGTGCCAGCAGCTTTTCACAGGACGAGCAGTACTTC.